Below are 2 T cell receptor beta chains sequenced from a single sample in a study of T cells in Graves' hyperthyroidism and ophthalmopathy. Amplified regions were TCR beta CDR3 sequences from RNA transcripts. TCR CDR3 underwent first-round RT-PCR with the HTBI primer set. TCRdb re-analysed the multiplex PCR reads in MiXCR, keeping a single row per CDR3 protein. The sample consists of around 340,000 distinct CDR3 sequences, about a sixth of them appearing once. Input material: blood. Receptors originate from a woman aged 25-40 years with Graves' hyperthyroidism that later progressed to Graves' ophthalmopathy.

The gene calls are TRBV7-9 and TRBJ1-1, with D possibly TRBD1 on 5 matching bases. Germline V gene data show CDR1 as SEHNR and CDR2 as FQNEAQ (reference sequence). V shed 3 bases and J shed 1 base, with 12 bases lying between them. This CDR3 comprises 15 residues. CDR3: CASSFRGAQNTEAFF. DNA for the CDR3: TGTGCCAGCAGCTTCCGAGGGGCGCAGAACACTGAAGCTTTCTTT.

Ten or more counts support this clonotype. This chain joins TRBV28 and TRBJ1-1; 9 bases agree with TRBD1. The trim removed 5 bases at V and 1 base at J, leaving 11 bases unmatched. The CDR3 is 17 amino acids. CDR1 MDHEN and CDR2 SYDVKM come from the germline V gene. CDR3 protein: CASSRWGTGRRNTEAFF. The CDR3 nucleotides are TGTGCCAGCAGTCGATGGGGGACAGGGCGTCGGAACACTGAAGCTTTCTTT.